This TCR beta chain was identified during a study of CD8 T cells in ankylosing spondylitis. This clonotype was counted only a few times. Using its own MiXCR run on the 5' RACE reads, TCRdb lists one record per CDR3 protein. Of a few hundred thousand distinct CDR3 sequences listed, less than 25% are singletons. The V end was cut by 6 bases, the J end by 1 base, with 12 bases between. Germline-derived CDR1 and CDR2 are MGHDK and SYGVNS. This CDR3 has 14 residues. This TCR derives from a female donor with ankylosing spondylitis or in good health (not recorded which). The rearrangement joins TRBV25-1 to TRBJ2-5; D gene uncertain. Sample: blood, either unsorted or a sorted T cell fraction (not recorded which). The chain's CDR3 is CASSPLQSQETQYF. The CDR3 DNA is TGTGCCAGCAGCCCCCTCCAGAGCCAAGAGACCCAGTACTTC.